A single T cell receptor (beta chain) is shown here with its context. A clone one base away is much larger, so this may be a read error. Through Arm-PCR of CDR3 regions and iRepertoire HTBI primers, TCR beta libraries were built. A single record per CDR3 protein comes from TCRdb applying MiXCR to the multiplex PCR reads. The data contain roughly 250,000 distinct CDR3 sequences, 18% of them singletons. Stated time point: newly diagnosed GD, antithyroid drugs for less than 3 months. The TCR library was made from RNA that had been extracted from PBMCs in TRIzol. The CDR3 totals 15 residues. CDR1 is MGHRA, CDR2 YSYEKL, per germline. The sample is drawn from a study of regulatory T cells in long-lasting Graves disease. Study overall: Patients with new Graves' disease had used antithyroid drugs below 3 months.

The data were also submitted as part of a second study, on T cells in Graves' hyperthyroidism and ophthalmopathy.

The genes are TRBV4-1 and TRBJ2-5, with D possibly TRBD1 on 6 matching bases. The starting material was peripheral blood mononuclear cells (PBMCs), obtained at new diagnosis, from a patient treated with antithyroid drugs. This TCR derives from a woman younger than 45 with Graves disease. The CDR3 bases are TGCGCCAGCAACCAAGATTCGTCAGGGGTAGAGACCCAGTACTTC. It encodes CASNQDSSGVETQYF.